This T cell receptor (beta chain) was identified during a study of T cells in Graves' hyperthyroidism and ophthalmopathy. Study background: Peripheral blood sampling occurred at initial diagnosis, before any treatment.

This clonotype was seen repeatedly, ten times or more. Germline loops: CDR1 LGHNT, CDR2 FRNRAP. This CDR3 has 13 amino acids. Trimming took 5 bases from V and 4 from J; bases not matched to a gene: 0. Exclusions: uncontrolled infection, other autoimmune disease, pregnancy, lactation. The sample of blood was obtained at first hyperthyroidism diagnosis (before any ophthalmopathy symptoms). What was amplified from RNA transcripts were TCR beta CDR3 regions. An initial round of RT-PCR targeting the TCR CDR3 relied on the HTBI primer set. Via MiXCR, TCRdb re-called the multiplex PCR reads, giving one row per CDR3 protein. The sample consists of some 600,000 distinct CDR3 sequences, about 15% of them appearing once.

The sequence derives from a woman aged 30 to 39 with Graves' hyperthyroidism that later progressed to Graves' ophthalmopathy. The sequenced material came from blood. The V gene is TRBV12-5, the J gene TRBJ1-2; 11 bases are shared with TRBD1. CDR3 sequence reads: CASGGTGGYGYTF. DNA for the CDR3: TGTGCTAGTGGTGGGACAGGGGGCTATGGCTACACCTTC.